This TCR beta chain originates from a study of post-analysis software for immune sequencing data (dated by TCRdb to 2015 to 2017). Broadly, across the study: The recorded disease courses included relapsing-remitting, secondary progressive and progressive-relapsing multiple sclerosis, and some patients had no subtype annotation. The multiple sclerosis patient repertoires were compared with 11 previously published healthy control repertoires from donors aged about 6 to 26 years. A subset of samples was prepared in parallel using single-end sample barcoding, then pooled and co-amplified after Illumina adapter ligation.

Comment on this clonotype: The target of this receptor is not known. The input lacks base qualities; no much larger clone sits a single base away.

To demonstrate the VDJtools post-analysis software, the study profiled TCR beta repertoires from the peripheral blood of some 13 young patients with multiple sclerosis. Multiple sclerosis patients were children and adolescents aged 6 to 15 years. Libraries were made using PCR. Instrument on record: Illumina HiSeq 2500. Unique molecular identifiers were incorporated into TCR beta cDNA libraries to reduce PCR and sequencing biases. About 500,000 cDNA molecules were obtained per 1 to 10 million input T cells, so each molecule approximated one T cell. The patient libraries were prepared and sequenced using the same protocol as the earlier healthy control dataset. Samples belonging to the same batch were prepared together, multiplexed and sequenced on a shared HiSeq lane. The source study handled its data this way. MIGEC was used to process the raw barcoded reads, and molecular identifier groups with only a single read were discarded before consensus assembly and CDR3 extraction. Clonotype tables were post-analysed with VDJtools, and diversity was normalized by down-sampling all datasets to the smallest sample size. Repertoire overlap clustering matched CDR3 amino acid but not nucleotide sequences to correct batch-related cross-sample contamination. TCRdb itself trimmed the public reads at Q25 with fastp, ran MiXCR and retained productive beta chains. Each CDR3 protein gets just one entry, which takes the most common genes and DNA from the rows behind it. TCRdb's processing, not the authors', yielded these V and J calls. This sample has 350,000 to 450,000 distinct CDR3 sequences in its table, and 30% to 40% of those were observed once. The ten most abundant clones make up around 8% of the sample.

V loses 8 bases, J loses 4 bases, and the germline ends lie 13 bases apart. The CDR3 runs 12 residues from the cysteine to the phenylalanine. Only CDR3 DNA remains: 36 bases, in frame from the first base. The germline V gene (reference sequence) provides CDR1 DFQATT and CDR2 SNEGSKA. Points the paper makes about the study in general: Direct clustering with F measure showed strong co-clustering of samples prepared in the same batch, prompting a batch-effect correction. Significantly higher frequencies in patients than in controls were found for about five TRBV segments, including TRBV5-6, TRBV5-1 and TRBV20-1. The multiple sclerosis patient group was slightly younger than the control group. Normalized Chao1 diversity was significantly lower in multiple sclerosis patients than controls, suggesting substantial peripheral T-cell clonal expansion.

This chain joins TRBV20-1 to TRBJ2-3, with the D gene uncertain. The sample comprised blood. The clonotype comes from a girl aged 2 to 10 with multiple sclerosis. The CDR3 reads CSIPDSSDTQYF. The DNA reads as follows: TGCAGTATACCCGACTCTTCAGATACGCAGTATTTT.